These T cell receptor beta chains were read from a single sample in a study of blood T cell repertoires in COVID-19. Assay: immunoSEQ multiplex PCR; the TCRdb copy retains only in-frame clones and omits some. The repertoire consists of 150,000 or so clones, with around 86% occurring once and the leading ten covering around 8.2%. Sample: peripheral blood. These receptors came from a man in his sixties with acute or convalescent COVID-19. CDR3s include the opening cysteine and the closing phenylalanine or tryptophan. The D gene is left open where the match is weak. Clone sizes are given selectively: once, few, many, or a class where the clone is expanded.

d_gene: TRBD1; j_gene: TRBJ1-4; abundance: -; v_gene: TRBV14; CDR3aa: CASSLQGGTNEKLFF; CDR3nt: TGTGCCAGCAGCCTACAGGGGGGGACTAATGAAAAACTGTTTTTT
d_gene: TRBD1; j_gene: TRBJ1-1; abundance: once; v_gene: TRBV7-6; CDR3aa: CASSSSRGMNTEAFF; CDR3nt: TGTGCCAGCAGCTCAAGCAGGGGGATGAACACTGAAGCTTTCTTT
d_gene: TRBD1; j_gene: TRBJ1-2; abundance: -; v_gene: TRBV6-4; CDR3aa: CASRYRQGGNYGYTF; CDR3nt: TGTGCCAGCAGATATCGACAGGGGGGGAACTATGGCTACACCTTC
d_gene: -; j_gene: TRBJ1-2; abundance: once; v_gene: TRBV21-1; CDR3aa: CASSKVAGEGYTF; CDR3nt: TGTGCCAGCAGCAAAGTGGCAGGGGAGGGCTACACCTTC
d_gene: -; j_gene: TRBJ2-1; abundance: -; v_gene: TRBV24-1; CDR3aa: CATSDPLAGPEQFF; CDR3nt: TGTGCCACCAGTGACCCCCTTGCGGGCCCCGAGCAGTTCTTC
d_gene: -; j_gene: TRBJ2-1; abundance: once; v_gene: TRBV7-9; CDR3aa: CASSAWGGATYNEQFF; CDR3nt: TGTGCCAGCAGCGCCTGGGGCGGGGCAACCTACAATGAGCAGTTCTTC
d_gene: TRBD2; j_gene: TRBJ2-7; abundance: -; v_gene: TRBV3-1/TRBV3-2; CDR3aa: CASRAGTTSYEQYF; CDR3nt: TGTGCCAGCAGGGCCGGGACTACCTCCTACGAGCAGTACTTC
d_gene: TRBD2; j_gene: TRBJ2-1; abundance: -; v_gene: TRBV27; CDR3aa: CASSPTLRLAGGLNEQFF; CDR3nt: TGTGCCAGCAGTCCGACCCTGAGACTAGCGGGAGGACTCAATGAGCAGTTCTTC
d_gene: -; j_gene: TRBJ1-2; abundance: -; v_gene: TRBV2; CDR3aa: CASSEARGGAGYGYTF; CDR3nt: TGTGCCAGCAGTGAAGCGCGTGGGGGGGCAGGCTATGGCTACACCTTC
d_gene: TRBD2; j_gene: TRBJ2-1; abundance: -; v_gene: TRBV14; CDR3aa: CASSRLTSGIGEQFF; CDR3nt: TGTGCCAGCAGCCGGTTGACTAGCGGGATAGGAGAGCAGTTCTTC
d_gene: -; j_gene: TRBJ1-1; abundance: -; v_gene: TRBV2; CDR3aa: CASSLEGLGAFF; CDR3nt: TGTGCCAGCTCATTAGAGGGCCTCGGGGCTTTCTTT
d_gene: TRBD2; j_gene: TRBJ2-2; abundance: few; v_gene: TRBV6-4; CDR3aa: CASRASGGTGELFF; CDR3nt: TGTGCCAGCAGGGCTAGCGGGGGCACCGGGGAGCTGTTTTTT
d_gene: -; j_gene: TRBJ2-2; abundance: -; v_gene: TRBV12-5; CDR3aa: CASGLVLSGTGELFF; CDR3nt: TGTGCTAGTGGTTTGGTCCTCAGCGGCACCGGGGAGCTGTTTTTT
d_gene: -; j_gene: TRBJ2-7; abundance: few; v_gene: TRBV4-1; CDR3aa: CASSHVDSPVYEQYF; CDR3nt: TGCGCCAGCAGCCACGTAGACAGCCCAGTCTACGAGCAGTACTTC
d_gene: -; j_gene: TRBJ1-5; abundance: -; v_gene: TRBV19; CDR3aa: CASSNIQGQPQHF; CDR3nt: TGTGCCAGTAGTAATATACAGGGACAGCCCCAGCATTTT
d_gene: TRBD1; j_gene: TRBJ1-1; abundance: -; v_gene: TRBV28; CDR3aa: CASTLGGRRNTEAFF; CDR3nt: TGTGCCAGCACCCTAGGGGGCAGACGCAACACTGAAGCTTTCTTT
d_gene: -; j_gene: TRBJ2-1; abundance: -; v_gene: TRBV27; CDR3aa: CASRLSGGTEQFF; CDR3nt: TGTGCCAGCAGACTATCGGGGGGCACAGAGCAGTTCTTC
d_gene: -; j_gene: TRBJ1-1; abundance: -; v_gene: TRBV10-3; CDR3aa: CAIHRDPNTEAFF; CDR3nt: TGTGCCATACACAGGGACCCGAACACTGAAGCTTTCTTT
d_gene: -; j_gene: TRBJ1-2; abundance: -; v_gene: TRBV7-8; CDR3aa: CASSSGDTVGYTF; CDR3nt: TGTGCCAGCAGCTCCGGGGATACAGTTGGCTACACCTTC
d_gene: TRBD2; j_gene: TRBJ2-3; abundance: -; v_gene: TRBV7-6; CDR3aa: CASSPLAGAADTQYF; CDR3nt: TGTGCCAGCAGCCCACTAGCGGGAGCAGCAGATACGCAGTATTTT
d_gene: TRBD2; j_gene: TRBJ2-1; abundance: few; v_gene: TRBV7-3; CDR3aa: CASRYRAGDEQFF; CDR3nt: TGTGCCAGCCGTTACCGAGCGGGAGACGAGCAGTTCTTC
d_gene: -; j_gene: TRBJ2-1; abundance: once; v_gene: TRBV24-1; CDR3aa: CATSDLRSEQFF; CDR3nt: TGTGCCACCAGTGATTTGCGGAGTGAGCAGTTCTTC
d_gene: -; j_gene: TRBJ1-1; abundance: once; v_gene: TRBV6-5; CDR3aa: CASTASIANTEAFF; CDR3nt: TGTGCCAGCACCGCCTCCATAGCGAACACTGAAGCTTTCTTT
d_gene: TRBD1; j_gene: TRBJ2-7; abundance: -; v_gene: TRBV28; CDR3aa: CASRGQGAFYEQYF; CDR3nt: TGTGCCAGCAGAGGACAGGGGGCTTTCTACGAGCAGTACTTC
d_gene: -; j_gene: TRBJ2-1; abundance: -; v_gene: TRBV7-3; CDR3aa: CASSLTGSEQFF; CDR3nt: TGTGCCAGCAGCTTAACGGGGAGTGAGCAGTTCTTC